These 26 T cell receptor beta chains originate from one sample sequenced in a study of Siglec-9 on CD8 T cells in melanoma. This table comes from immunoSEQ multiplex PCR, and its TCRdb copy is limited to in-frame clones, with some not included. The sample carries about 30,000 clones, 80% recorded once. The sequencing sample was made of Siglec-9- CD8+ T cells sorted from blood. All receptors derive from a human donor in good health.

V is TRBV7-2 and J is TRBJ1-1, with 7 bases identical to TRBD1. Germline CDR1 reads SGHTA; CDR2 reads FQGNSA. The J segment lost 0 bases and the V segment lost 5 bases, leaving 12 bases of the junction unmatched. CDR3 length equals 17 residues. The CDR3 protein is CASSPDGTAYMNTEAFF. The CDR3 DNA is TGTGCCAGCAGCCCAGACGGGACAGCGTACATGAACACTGAAGCTTTCTTT.

The rearrangement links TRBV19 to TRBJ2-1, with D possibly being TRBD2 (5 bases). Germline values: CDR1 LNHDA, CDR2 SQIVND (reference sequence). Deletions cut 7 bases from V and 3 bases from J, with 10 bases between. This CDR3 has 13 residues. The DNA of the CDR3 is TGTGCCAGTATGAGCGGAAACTACAATGAGCAGTTCTTC. It translates to CASMSGNYNEQFF.

About this clone: A read error may produce the germline difference seen at one junction end. The gene calls are TRBV7-7 and TRBJ2-3; TRBD2 matches at 9 bases. Germline lookup yields CDR1 SSHAT and CDR2 FNYEAQ (reference sequence). The CDR3 extends over 15 amino acids. The CDR3 is CASSLVGSSGETQYF. The DNA of the CDR3 is TGTGCTAGCAGCTTAGTTGGCTCTAGCGGGGAGACGCAGTATTTT.

The gene calls are TRBV19 and TRBJ2-1; 12 bases map to TRBD2. Germline lookup yields CDR1 LNHDA and CDR2 SQIVND (reference sequence). The CDR3 contains 15 residues. Trimming cost V 3 bases and J 12 bases; bases outside gene matches: 9. The CDR3 sequence is CASSIPASGGVAQFF. CDR3 bases: TGTGCCAGTAGTATTCCGGCTAGCGGGGGGGTCGCGCAGTTCTTC.

This chain links TRBV7-2 with TRBJ2-1; D perhaps matches TRBD1 (6 bases). The germline V gene has CDR1 SGHTA and CDR2 FQGNSA. V was shortened by 1 base and J by 9 bases, with 13 bases between the two germline ends. The CDR3 length is 14 residues. The CDR3 DNA reads as TGTGCCAGCAGCTTAGGGGACATCTATATTGAGCAGTTCTTC. Translation: CASSLGDIYIEQFF.

This chain joins TRBV5-6 and TRBJ1-1; D is ambiguous. CDR1 and CDR2 (germline): SGHDT, YYEEEE. CDR3 length: 13 amino acids. Trimming removed 0 bases at V and 4 bases at J, with 7 bases between. CDR3 residues: CASSLVGSTEAFF. In DNA form, the CDR3 reads TGTGCCAGCAGCTTGGTCGGGAGCACTGAAGCTTTCTTT.

The rearrangement uses TRBV28 and TRBJ2-7, with unresolved D. This CDR3 has 10 residues. V was trimmed by 10 bases and J by 6 bases, leaving 10 bases between them. The germline CDR1 and CDR2 sequences are MDHEN and SYDVKM. CDR3 loop: CATESGEQYF. CDR3 nucleotides: TGTGCCACCGAGTCTGGCGAGCAGTACTTC.

This clone was observed a handful of times. The J gene is TRBJ1-5, the V gene TRBV12-5; D possibly corresponds to TRBD1 (5 bases). The CDR3 is made up of 15 amino acids. With 2 bases removed from V and 7 bases from J, the gap between germline ends came to 15 bases. Per germline, CDR1 LGHNT and CDR2 FRNRAP. The CDR3 region is CASGLRSAGRQPQHF. The CDR3 coding sequence is TGTGCTAGTGGTTTGCGGTCTGCAGGGCGGCAGCCCCAGCATTTT.

The chain joins TRBV9 to TRBJ2-2; 9 bases match TRBD2. Germline V gene data show CDR1 as SGDLS and CDR2 as YYNGEE. This CDR3 has 16 residues. Germline trimming cut 0 bases from V and 6 bases from J; bases unmatched to any gene: 6. CDR3 sequence (DNA): TGTGCCAGCAGCGTAGTAATAGCGGGGGTCTCCGGGGAGCTGTTTTTT. The encoded protein is CASSVVIAGVSGELFF.

This chain connects TRBV27 to TRBJ1-2; TRBD1 matches 8 bases. Germline-derived CDR1 and CDR2 are MNHEY and SMNVEV (reference sequence). This CDR3 has 14 residues. J lost 6 bases, V lost 5 bases, and 8 bases had no gene match. CDR3 protein: CASSLGQGLNGYTF. The CDR3 nucleotides read TGTGCCAGCAGTCTTGGACAGGGTCTGAATGGCTACACCTTC.

V usage is TRBV4-1 and J usage is TRBJ2-5; 7 bases line up with TRBD1. With 2 bases clipped from V and 4 bases from J, the junction kept 4 bases outside the gene matches. Germline V CDR1 and CDR2: MGHRA, YSYEKL. This CDR3 spans 14 amino acids. CDR3 nucleotide sequence: TGCGCCAGCAGCCAAAGACAGGGTTCAGAGACCCAGTACTTC. Translated, it gives CASSQRQGSETQYF.

This clone was found once. The chain is built from TRBV27 and TRBJ2-1; D might be TRBD2 (5 bases). Germline assignment: CDR1 MNHEY and CDR2 SMNVEV (reference sequence). This CDR3 is built from 13 residues. V was pared by 8 bases and J by 2 bases, with 10 bases between. In nucleotides, the CDR3 is TGTGCCAGCGCACTAGGAGCCTACAATGAGCAGTTCTTC. Its protein is CASALGAYNEQFF.

The chain recombines TRBV21-1 with TRBJ2-3; no DNA check was done on the table's D call, TRBD2. TRBV21-1 is a pseudogene segment. The CDR3 sequence is 18 residues long. CDR3 amino acids: CASSYPKGASGRCHTQYF. The CDR3 nucleotides are TGTGCCAGCAGCTACCCGAAGGGGGCTAGCGGGAGGTGTCATACGCAGTATTTT.

About this clone itself: Other nucleotide sequences from this sample produce the same CDR3. The chain links TRBV4-1 to TRBJ2-2; D is uncertain. The CDR3 is 14 residues long. Between the trimmed V and J ends, which lost 1 base and 3 bases, there was a span of 6 bases. Germline CDR1 reads MGHRA; CDR2 reads YSYEKL. DNA for the CDR3: TGCGCCAGCAGCCAAGGAAGGGACACCGGGGAGCTGTTTTTT. Translated: CASSQGRDTGELFF.

The chain is built from TRBV19 and TRBJ2-3, with D possibly TRBD2 on 6 matching bases. With 6 bases removed from V and 2 bases from J, the gap between germline ends came to 15 bases. CDR1 is LNHDA and CDR2 is SQIVND in the germline V gene (reference sequence). The CDR3 extends over 15 amino acids. CDR3 sequence reads: CASRLATLSTDTQYF. CDR3 sequence (DNA): TGTGCCAGTAGACTAGCTACCCTTTCCACAGATACGCAGTATTTT.

CDR3 DNA: TGTGCCAGCAGATCCCGGGACAGGGAATACAATGAGCAGTTCTTC. Translation: CASRSRDREYNEQFF. The V gene is TRBV6-6, the J gene TRBJ2-1, with 9 bases fitting TRBD1. Germline V gene sequence: CDR1 MNHNY, CDR2 SVGAGI (reference sequence). V shed 6 bases, J shed 4 bases, and the junction held 7 bases outside the gene matches. This CDR3 is 15 amino acids long.

This clone was seen a single time. The chain joins TRBV9 to TRBJ2-2, with D uncertain. The V gene lost 4 bases and the J gene lost 4 bases, with 8 bases spanning the gap. CDR1 SGDLS and CDR2 YYNGEE come from the germline V gene. The CDR3 is made up of 13 amino acids. This CDR3 reads CASSPRSTGELFF. The DNA for the CDR3 is TGTGCCAGCAGCCCCCGTTCCACCGGGGAGCTGTTTTTT.

This clone was recorded a few times. The rearrangement links TRBV28 to TRBJ2-7; D may be TRBD1 (5 bases). The CDR3 runs 15 residues. Germline CDR1 and CDR2: MDHEN and SYDVKM. The V gene lost 7 bases and the J gene lost 2 bases, with 18 bases spanning the gap. DNA of the CDR3: TGTGCCAGCACCAGGGTGGGTGAGGTCACCTACGAGCAGTACTTC. Protein sequence: CASTRVGEVTYEQYF.

In DNA, the CDR3 is TGTGCCAGCAGGCGGGGGGCTGCGCAGCTGTTTTTT. Translating it yields CASRRGAAQLFF. The V gene is TRBV28, the J gene TRBJ2-2, with 8 nucleotides matching TRBD2. After removal of 6 bases from V and 12 bases from J, the junction contained 6 bases not matched to a gene. This CDR3 comprises 12 residues. Germline assignment: CDR1 MDHEN and CDR2 SYDVKM.

The V call is TRBV2, the J call TRBJ1-2; D might be TRBD1 (5 bases). This CDR3 region has 15 residues. Germline CDR1 reads SNHLY; CDR2 reads FYNNEI. Trimming cost V 5 bases and J 3 bases, with 16 bases left between them. The CDR3 DNA is TGTGCCAGCAGTCAGGACGGAGGGGACTACTATGGCTACACCTTC. Protein sequence: CASSQDGGDYYGYTF.

This sequence joins TRBV5-6 and TRBJ1-3; TRBD1 might be the D (5 bases). CDR3 length equals 14 residues. Trimming pared 4 bases from V and 4 bases from J, leaving 12 bases between. Per germline, CDR1 SGHDT and CDR2 YYEEEE. The CDR3 nucleotides are TGTGCCAGCAGCGCAGGACAAGAAGGAAACACCATATATTTT. It yields the protein CASSAGQEGNTIYF.

The chain couples TRBV20-1 to TRBJ1-1; D might be TRBD1 (5 bases). The CDR3 is 11 residues long. Trimming pared 6 bases from V and 7 bases from J, leaving 12 bases between. Germline V gene lookup returns CDR1 DFQATT and CDR2 SNEGSKA (reference sequence). The CDR3 bases are TGCAGTGCCTTAGGGGTTCTTGAAGCTTTCTTT. This encodes CSALGVLEAFF.

With respect to this clone: Different DNA sequences within this sample yield the same CDR3. The J gene is TRBJ2-3, the V gene TRBV7-9; TRBD1 matches at 7 bases. V dropped 6 bases and J dropped 5; count of bases not matched to a gene: 5. The CDR3 runs 13 residues. CDR1 and CDR2 from the germline V gene are SEHNR and FQNEAQ (reference sequence). The CDR3: CASRQTGVDTQYF. Written as DNA, the CDR3 is TGTGCCAGCAGACAAACAGGGGTAGATACGCAGTATTTT.

Concerning this clone: This CDR3 is also generated by other DNA sequences in the sample. The chain combines TRBV10-3 with TRBJ2-5, with 9 bases fitting TRBD2. The germline CDR1 and CDR2 sequences are ENHRY and SYGVKD. V shed 2 bases and J 1 base; nucleotides not matched to a gene: 2. The CDR3 is 15 amino acids. The CDR3 here is CAISEQAGGQETQYF. The CDR3 nucleotides read TGTGCCATCAGTGAGCAAGCGGGGGGCCAAGAGACCCAGTACTTC.

This chain uses TRBV7-8 with TRBJ2-5; no definite D call. The length of the CDR3 is 12 residues. Germline V gene data show CDR1 as SGHVS and CDR2 as FQNEAQ. V lost 7 bases and J 5 bases, leaving 11 bases between the germline ends. Here the CDR3 DNA reads TGTGCCAGCATCCTAGGGCGGGAGACCCAGTACTTC. Protein: CASILGRETQYF.

This clone was detected a few times. V is TRBV27 and J is TRBJ1-2, with D uncertain. CDR3 length: 13 amino acids. V was pared by 5 bases and J by 4 bases, with 11 bases between. Germline CDR1 MNHEY, CDR2 SMNVEV (reference sequence). CDR3 sequence reads: CASSEWGPYGYTF. The CDR3 DNA is TGTGCCAGCAGTGAGTGGGGTCCCTATGGCTACACCTTC.